This TCR beta chain was obtained from a study of shared clonotypes between healthy human individuals. Produced via immunoSEQ multiplex PCR; TCRdb's table is partial and in-frame only. The sample shows hundreds of thousands of clones, approximately 92% of them seen only once. It was CD45RO-negative cells, positively selected for CCR7, that made up naive CD8 cells, with terminally differentiated effector memory CD45RA+ cells excluded. J gave up 2 bases and V 4 bases, and 6 bases lay outside the gene matches. Germline loops: CDR1 SEHNR, CDR2 FQNEAQ (reference sequence). This CDR3 comprises 15 residues. The clonotype comes from a man aged 25 to 40 in good health. J is TRBJ2-7 and V is TRBV7-9; TRBD1 matches at 9 bases. The sample consisted of naive CD8+ T cells sorted from blood. This CDR3 reads CASSSGTGNPYEQYF. The CDR3 coding sequence is TGTGCCAGCAGCTCCGGGACAGGGAACCCCTACGAGCAGTACTTC.